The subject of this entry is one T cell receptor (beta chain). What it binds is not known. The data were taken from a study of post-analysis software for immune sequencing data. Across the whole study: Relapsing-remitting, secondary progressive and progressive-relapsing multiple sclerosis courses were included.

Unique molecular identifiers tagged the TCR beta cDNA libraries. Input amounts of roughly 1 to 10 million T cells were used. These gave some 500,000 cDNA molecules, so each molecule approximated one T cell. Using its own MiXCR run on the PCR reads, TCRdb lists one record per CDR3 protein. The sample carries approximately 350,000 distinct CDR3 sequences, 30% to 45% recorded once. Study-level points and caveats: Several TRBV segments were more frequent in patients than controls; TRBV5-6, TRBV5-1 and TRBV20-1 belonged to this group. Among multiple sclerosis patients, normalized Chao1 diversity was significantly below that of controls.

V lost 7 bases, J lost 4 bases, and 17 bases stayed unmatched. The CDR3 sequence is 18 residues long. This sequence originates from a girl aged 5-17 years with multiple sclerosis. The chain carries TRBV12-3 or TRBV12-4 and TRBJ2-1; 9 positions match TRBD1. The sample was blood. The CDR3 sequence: CASTDTGTGSVEYNEQFF. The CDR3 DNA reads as TGTGCCAGCACCGATACCGGGACAGGGAGTGTAGAATACAATGAGCAGTTCTTC.